This entry features one T cell receptor (beta chain) sequence. This sample stems from a study of T-cell memory formation after mild COVID-19. The germline CDR1 and CDR2 sequences are SGHVS and FNYEAQ. CDR3 length: 17 residues. Deletions cut 0 bases from V and 2 bases from J, with 16 bases between. TCRdb fed the 5' RACE reads into MiXCR, producing one record per CDR3 protein. The table lists almost 550,000 distinct CDR3 sequences, approximately 20% of them singletons, with around 12% in the top ten. The sequenced material came from PBMCs or a T cell subset sorted from them (not recorded which). The rearrangement links TRBV7-6 to TRBJ1-2; D is unresolved. The receptor comes from an adult woman who had mild COVID-19 (a few samples of this study predate the infection). Cell type and time point are not known. CDR3 nucleotides: TGTGCCAGCAGCTTAGCCCCTCCGATTACGCAAAACTATGGCTACACCTTC. Translating gives CASSLAPPITQNYGYTF. The variable domain in full, completed from reference TRBV7-6 and TRBJ1-2, reads GAGVSQSPRYKVTKRGQDVALRCDPISGHVSLYWYRQALGQGPEFLTYFNYEAQQDKSGLPNDRFSAERPEGSISTLTIQRTEQRDSAMYRCASSLAPPITQNYGYTFGSGTRLTVV.